This T cell receptor (beta chain) is drawn from a study of T cells after yellow fever vaccination. Synthesis of TCR cDNA relied on 5'RACE template switching, which attached a universal primer site and UMIs. Each CDR3 protein is one row after TCRdb ran MiXCR on the 5' RACE reads. The data contain around 250,000 distinct CDR3 sequences, roughly 4.8% of them singletons. CDR3 length: 14 amino acids. Trimming stripped 5 bases from V and 3 bases from J, with 11 bases between. The germline V gene encodes CDR1 SEHNR and CDR2 FQNEAQ (reference sequence). The sequence came from a man between 18 and 29 years old who received the YFV17D yellow fever vaccine. This sample comprised CD4+ T cells sorted from PBMCs, obtained on the day of the yellow fever booster vaccination. The chain employs TRBV7-9 and TRBJ1-5, with D possibly being TRBD1 (5 bases). This CDR3 reads CASSPGVNNQPQHF. In DNA form, the CDR3 reads TGTGCCAGCAGCCCGGGGGTCAACAATCAGCCCCAGCATTTT. Using reference TRBV7-9 and TRBJ1-5 for the parts outside the CDR3, the full variable domain is DTGVSQNPRHKITKRGQNVTFRCDPISEHNRLYWYRQTLGQGPEFLTYFQNEAQLEKSRLLSDRFSAERPKGSFSTLEIQRTEQGDSAMYLCASSPGVNNQPQHFGDGTRLSIL.